Below are 24 T cell receptor beta chains sequenced from a single sample in a study of blood T cells in healthy people across ages. A second PCR of 7 to 11 cycles used a sample-barcoded 5' primer and a J-beta primer mix. TCRdb used MiXCR to reprocess the 5' RACE reads, holding one entry per CDR3 protein. The profile shows 1,500,000 or so distinct CDR3 sequences, around 59% of them singletons. Material: blood. Receptors were obtained from a man between 18 and 29 years old in good health.

V gene TRBV11-2 combines with J gene TRBJ2-7; 13 bases agree with TRBD2. Unmatched junction bases numbered 6, after V lost 1 base and J lost 6 bases. This CDR3 has 16 amino acids. Germline lookup yields CDR1 SGHAT and CDR2 FQNNGV. The CDR3 region has the DNA TGTGCCAGCAGCTTAGTCTGGACTAGCGGGAGCTCCGAGCAGTACTTC. Protein: CASSLVWTSGSSEQYF.

This clonotype appeared a few times. The chain has TRBV29-1 and TRBJ2-3, with 9 bases aligning to TRBD1. V shed 5 bases and J 6 bases; nucleotides not matched to a gene: 9. Per the germline V gene, CDR1 is SQVTM and CDR2 is ANQGSEA. This CDR3 is 14 amino acids long. DNA of the CDR3: TGCAGCGTTAAGGACAGGGGCAGGTGGGATACGCAGTATTTT. Protein sequence: CSVKDRGRWDTQYF.

This clonotype was found a few times. V gene TRBV15 combines with J gene TRBJ2-7, with D possibly being TRBD2 (6 bases). Germline lookup yields CDR1 LNHNV and CDR2 YYDKDF (reference sequence). This CDR3 has 13 amino acids. The germline V and J ends were trimmed by 0 bases and 5 bases, with 8 bases remaining between them. CDR3 loop: CATSRDGGNEQYF. In nucleotides, the CDR3 is TGTGCCACCAGCAGAGATGGGGGGAACGAGCAGTACTTC.

The CDR3 is CASSLRGWYQETQYF. The CDR3 DNA reads TGTGCCAGCAGCCTAAGAGGATGGTACCAAGAGACCCAGTACTTC. The chain carries TRBV14 and TRBJ2-5; D not resolved. Deletions cut 4 bases from V and 0 bases from J, with 12 bases between. The CDR3 is made up of 15 amino acids. Germline V gives CDR1 SGHDN, CDR2 FVKESK.

The V and J genes are TRBV6-1 and TRBJ2-7, with D tentatively TRBD2 (7 bases). In germline, CDR1 is MNHNS, CDR2 SASEGT. This CDR3 has 16 amino acids. V lost 4 bases and J lost 3, with 19 bases in between. This CDR3 is CASSAEGGTQNYEQYF. In nucleotides, the CDR3 is TGTGCCAGCAGTGCAGAGGGGGGGACACAGAACTACGAGCAGTACTTC.

This clonotype occurred many times. The CDR3: CSAREETQYF. CDR3 bases: TGCAGTGCTAGAGAAGAGACCCAGTACTTC. V gene TRBV20-1 combines with J gene TRBJ2-5; unclear D gene. There are 10 residues in the CDR3. Trimming pared 0 bases from V and 4 bases from J, leaving 0 bases between. Germline V gene lookup returns CDR1 DFQATT and CDR2 SNEGSKA (reference sequence).

As regards this clonotype: The germline gene is not matched at one end of the junction; a read error may be the cause. V gene TRBV29-1 combines with J gene TRBJ1-4; perhaps TRBD1 as D (6 bases). Germline CDR1 and CDR2: SQVTM and ANQGSEA. This CDR3 is 15 amino acids long. CDR3 sequence reads: CSVEEAQGANGKLFF. The CDR3 DNA reads as TGCAGCGTTGAGGAGGCACAGGGAGCTAATGGAAAACTGTTTTTT.

The rearrangement links TRBV6-1 to TRBJ1-2; tentatively, D is TRBD1 (5 bases). With 1 base removed from V and 8 bases from J, the gap between germline ends came to 17 bases. There are 15 residues in the CDR3. Germline V gene sequence: CDR1 MNHNS, CDR2 SASEGT. The CDR3 nucleotides read TGTGCCAGCAGTGAAGGTTTCGGGACTTCTTACGGCTACACCTTC. Its protein is CASSEGFGTSYGYTF.

This clonotype showed up many times. The rearrangement joins TRBV7-9 to TRBJ1-4; D is unresolved. The CDR3 loop spans 16 amino acids. Germline assignment: CDR1 SEHNR and CDR2 FQNEAQ (reference sequence). With 6 bases removed from V and 5 bases from J, the gap between germline ends came to 19 bases. In nucleotides, the CDR3 is TGTGCCAGCAGTTTATTTAGCGGTACTCAAAATGAAAAACTGTTTTTT. Its protein product is CASSLFSGTQNEKLFF. Full variable domain (missing parts from reference TRBV7-9 and TRBJ1-4): DTGVSQNPRHKITKRGQNVTFRCDPISEHNRLYWYRQTLGQGPEFLTYFQNEAQLEKSRLLSDRFSAERPKGSFSTLEIQRTEQGDSAMYLCASSLFSGTQNEKLFFGSGTQLSVL.

This sequence joins TRBV6-6 and TRBJ1-2; D might be TRBD1 (5 bases). CDR1 is MNHNY and CDR2 is SVGAGI in the germline V gene (reference sequence). V lost 4 bases and J 3 bases, leaving 12 bases between the germline ends. The length of the CDR3 is 14 residues. As DNA, the CDR3 is TGTGCCAGCAGTTCCAGGCTGGGGGACTATGGCTACACCTTC. Translated, it gives CASSSRLGDYGYTF.

This CDR3 is CASSAGDSLYEQYF. The CDR3 bases are TGTGCCAGCAGCGCCGGGGACAGTCTTTACGAGCAGTACTTC. The rearrangement joins TRBV9 to TRBJ2-5; 7 bases are shared with TRBD1. The end of the DNA is better explained by TRBJ2-7, so the J call may be wrong. CDR3 length: 14 amino acids. Germline CDR1 SGDLS, CDR2 YYNGEE.

This clonotype was counted between two and nine times. The rearrangement uses TRBV4-1 and TRBJ2-3; unclear D gene. Germline V gene sequence: CDR1 MGHRA, CDR2 YSYEKL. CDR3 length: 20 amino acids. V was shortened by 1 base and J by 9 bases, with 32 bases between the two germline ends. CDR3 sequence: CASSQGWSHPFDSSSETQYF. In DNA form, the CDR3 reads TGCGCCAGCAGCCAAGGTTGGAGTCACCCCTTCGATTCTTCCAGCGAAACGCAGTATTTT.

The table lists this clonotype with a few counts. V is TRBV27 and J is TRBJ2-7, with D possibly being TRBD1 (5 bases). CDR1 and CDR2 from the germline V gene are MNHEY and SMNVEV (reference sequence). The CDR3 runs 14 residues. The ends were cut back, 6 bases at V and 3 bases at J, with 15 bases in the middle. The CDR3 region has the DNA TGTGCCAGCAGCCTTACTGCAGGGATCTACGAGCAGTACTTC. It yields the protein CASSLTAGIYEQYF.

The table lists this clonotype with a count of one. The V call is TRBV7-2, the J call TRBJ2-7; D not resolved. The CDR3 has 14 amino acids. Trimming shortened V by 2 bases and J by 3 bases, and 11 bases separated the two germline ends. Germline V gene sequence: CDR1 SGHTA, CDR2 FQGNSA. CDR3 bases: TGTGCCAGCAGCTTAAACAGACGGAGCTACGAGCAGTACTTC. Encoded protein: CASSLNRRSYEQYF.

The chain recombines TRBV5-1 with TRBJ1-1; D perhaps matches TRBD1 (6 bases). Germline V gives CDR1 SGHRS, CDR2 YFSETQ. The CDR3 loop spans 18 amino acids. Trimming cost V 0 bases and J 0 bases, with 18 bases left between them. CDR3 region: CASSLVSGRGVLNTEAFF. The CDR3 DNA reads as TGCGCCAGCAGCTTGGTATCGGGCAGGGGCGTTTTGAACACTGAAGCTTTCTTT.

The V and J genes are TRBV29-1 and TRBJ2-3; D possibly uses TRBD1 or TRBD2 (5 bases each). The length of the CDR3 is 17 residues. Germline-derived CDR1 and CDR2 are SQVTM and ANQGSEA. The V and J ends lost 1 base and 3 bases respectively, with 20 bases between them. CDR3 sequence reads: CSVEALPGRQRTDTQYF. The CDR3 DNA reads as TGCAGCGTTGAAGCGCTACCGGGAAGACAGAGAACAGATACGCAGTATTTT.

The chain has TRBV27 and TRBJ1-2; no clear D gene. The ends were cut back, 6 bases at V and 0 bases at J, with 8 bases in the middle. Germline V gene data show CDR1 as MNHEY and CDR2 as SMNVEV (reference sequence). The CDR3 runs to 13 residues. CDR3 in amino acids: CASRAIANYGYTF. CDR3 nucleotide sequence: TGTGCCAGCAGGGCTATCGCTAACTATGGCTACACCTTC.

This clonotype has just one count. V and J are TRBV14 and TRBJ1-6, with D hard to call. Looked up from germline, CDR1 is SGHDN and CDR2 is FVKESK. Deletions cut 3 bases from V and 10 bases from J, with 10 bases between. The CDR3 has 13 amino acids. CDR3 nucleotides: TGTGCCAGCAGCCACTTTACGTCCTCACCCCTCCACTTT. Protein product: CASSHFTSSPLHF. The full variable domain, completed using reference TRBV14 and TRBJ1-6, is EAGVTQFPSHSVIEKGQTVTLRCDPISGHDNLYWYRRVMGKEIKFLLHFVKESKQDESGMPNNRFLAERTGGTYSTLKVQPAELEDSGVYFCASSHFTSSPLHFGNGTRLTVT.

J is TRBJ1-2 and V is TRBV4-2; no reliable D call. The CDR3 is 15 residues long. Trimming cost V 0 bases and J 8 bases, with 16 bases left between them. The germline V gene has CDR1 LGHNA and CDR2 YNFKEQ. CDR3 amino acids: CASSQDREAYWGYTF. The CDR3 region has the DNA TGTGCCAGCAGCCAAGATAGGGAAGCCTATTGGGGCTACACCTTC.

The sample holds one count of this clonotype. The rearrangement uses TRBV9 and TRBJ2-4; the match to TRBD1 covers 9 bases. The closer fit of TRBJ2-7 to the DNA end suggests the J call may be wrong. Looked up from germline, CDR1 is SGDLS and CDR2 is YYNGEE. The CDR3 is 15 amino acids. CDR3 in DNA: TGTGCCAGCAGCGTAGTTGGGACAGGGCTGAACGAGCAGTACTTC. Its translation is CASSVVGTGLNEQYF.

This clonotype was seen more than once but under ten times. The chain links TRBV6-5 to TRBJ2-6; D may be TRBD2 (5 bases). V was cut by 8 bases and J by 3 bases, with 8 bases left in between. CDR1 is MNHEY and CDR2 is SVGAGI in the germline V gene. CDR3 size: 13 residues. The CDR3: CASRGIGANVLTF. The CDR3 nucleotides are TGTGCCAGCCGGGGAATTGGGGCCAACGTCCTGACTTTC.

This clonotype turned up a few times. The rearrangement links TRBV15 to TRBJ2-7; D is ambiguous. The CDR3 has 12 amino acids. V gave up 5 bases and J gave up 5 bases, with 10 bases separating them. Germline assignment: CDR1 LNHNV and CDR2 YYDKDF (reference sequence). The CDR3 region is CATSSQGHEQYF. CDR3 DNA sequence: TGTGCCACCAGCTCCCAAGGCCACGAGCAGTACTTC. The full variable domain, completed using reference TRBV15 and TRBJ2-7, is DAMVIQNPRYQVTQFGKPVTLSCSQTLNHNVMYWYQQKSSQAPKLLFHYYDKDFNNEADTPDNFQSRRPNTSFCFLDIRSPGLGDTAMYLCATSSQGHEQYFGPGTRLTVT.

This clonotype was counted between two and nine times. This sequence joins TRBV5-1 and TRBJ1-2; D is uncertain. This CDR3 region has 14 residues. V was shortened by 4 bases and J by 2 bases, with 12 bases between the two germline ends. Germline values: CDR1 SGHRS, CDR2 YFSETQ. For the CDR3, the DNA is TGCGCCAGCAGCAAAGACCCAGCAAACTATGGCTACACCTTC. Residues: CASSKDPANYGYTF.

The chain carries TRBV7-9 and TRBJ2-7; D tentatively fits TRBD1 or TRBD2 (5 bases each). The J call could be wrong; TRBJ2-5 is a better fit for the DNA end. The CDR3 runs 17 residues. Germline CDR1 SEHNR, CDR2 FQNEAQ (reference sequence). The CDR3 DNA sequence: TGTGCCAGCAGCTTAGCGCCGGTTGGGGACGGGGAAGAGACCCAGTACTTC. Residues: CASSLAPVGDGEETQYF.